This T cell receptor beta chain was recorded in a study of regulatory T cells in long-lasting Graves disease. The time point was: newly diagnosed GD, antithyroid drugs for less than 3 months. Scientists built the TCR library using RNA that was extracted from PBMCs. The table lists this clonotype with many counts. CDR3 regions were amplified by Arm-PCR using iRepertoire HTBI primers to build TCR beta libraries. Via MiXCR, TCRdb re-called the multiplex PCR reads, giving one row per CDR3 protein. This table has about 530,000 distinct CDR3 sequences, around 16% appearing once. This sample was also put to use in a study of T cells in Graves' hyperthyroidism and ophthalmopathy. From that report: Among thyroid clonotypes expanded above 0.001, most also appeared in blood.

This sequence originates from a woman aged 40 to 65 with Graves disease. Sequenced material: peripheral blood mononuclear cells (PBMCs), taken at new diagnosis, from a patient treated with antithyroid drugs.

The DNA of the CDR3 is TGTGCCAGCAGCCCCCCTCCGGGACTAGCCCACTACAATGAGCAGTTCTTC. Amino acids: CASSPPPGLAHYNEQFF. The chain combines TRBV11-2 with TRBJ2-1; the match to TRBD2 covers 9 bases. V dropped 5 bases and J dropped 3; count of bases not matched to a gene: 11. The germline V gene has CDR1 SGHAT and CDR2 FQNNGV. The CDR3 loop spans 17 amino acids.